The 6 T cell receptor beta chains presented below share a single source sample, sequenced in a study of radiotherapy plus CTLA-4 blockade in lung cancer. TCRdb's copy holds only in-frame clones and misses some; the assay was immunoSEQ multiplex PCR. The data show tens of thousands of clones, approximately 78% seen once. Sequences were derived from peripheral blood, sampled from a patient treated with radiotherapy plus ipilimumab. The source is a human donor with non-small cell lung cancer who had a complete response to radiotherapy plus ipilimumab.

This sequence joins TRBV14 and TRBJ2-7; 8 bases map to TRBD2. The germline V gene encodes CDR1 SGHDN and CDR2 FVKESK. Unmatched junction bases numbered 7, after V lost 0 bases and J lost 0 bases. The CDR3 sequence is 17 residues long. The CDR3 loop is CASSQEASGSLSYEQYV. The CDR3, as DNA: TGTGCCAGCAGCCAAGAGGCTAGCGGGTCACTCTCCTACGAGCAGTACGTC.

This rearrangement joins TRBV19 to TRBJ2-5; TRBD1 might be the D (5 bases). CDR3 length: 13 amino acids. Trimming stripped 3 bases from V and 5 bases from J, with 10 bases between. Germline CDR1 LNHDA, CDR2 SQIVND (reference sequence). CDR3 protein: CASSIRVRETQYF. The CDR3 DNA follows: TGTGCCAGTAGTATCAGGGTGAGGGAGACCCAGTACTTC.

V and J are TRBV28 and TRBJ1-2; D may be TRBD1 (5 bases). The ends were cut back, 5 bases at V and 4 bases at J, with 14 bases in the middle. The length of the CDR3 is 14 residues. CDR1 and CDR2 from the germline V gene are MDHEN and SYDVKM. CDR3 region: CASSSQGLSYGYTF. Written as DNA, the CDR3 is TGTGCCAGCAGTAGCCAGGGTCTGAGCTATGGCTACACCTTC.

This clone was recorded a few times. The CDR3 sequence: CASSVDSSGNTIYF. DNA for the CDR3: TGTGCCAGCAGCGTAGACAGCTCTGGAAACACCATATATTTT. This rearrangement joins TRBV9 to TRBJ1-3; unclear D gene. Germline V gene sequence: CDR1 SGDLS, CDR2 YYNGEE. Trimming left V 0 bases short and J 0 bases short, with 4 bases between. The CDR3 sequence is 14 residues long. The full variable domain, completed using reference TRBV9 and TRBJ1-3, is DSGVTQTPKHLITATGQRVTLRCSPRSGDLSVYWYQQSLDQGLQFLIQYYNGEERAKGNILERFSAQQFPDLHSELNLSSLELGDSALYFCASSVDSSGNTIYFGEGSWLTVV.

The chain couples TRBV6-6 to TRBJ1-1; D call uncertain. The CDR3 runs 15 residues. Between the trimmed V and J ends, which lost 0 bases and 8 bases, there was a span of 16 bases. Germline lookup yields CDR1 MNHNY and CDR2 SVGAGI (reference sequence). CDR3 DNA sequence: TGTGCCAGCAGTTACTCGAATGTGAGACCCGGAGAAGCTTTCTTT. Protein sequence: CASSYSNVRPGEAFF.

This clone was seen only once. The chain couples TRBV20-1 to TRBJ1-2; D is uncertain. Germline V gene data show CDR1 as DFQATT and CDR2 as SNEGSKA (reference sequence). The CDR3 contains 10 residues. Deletions cut 1 base from V and 6 bases from J, with 3 bases between. The CDR3 sequence is CSARGDGYTF. CDR3 in DNA: TGCAGTGCTAGAGGTGATGGCTACACCTTC.